This T cell receptor (beta chain) originates from a study of CD8 T cells in ankylosing spondylitis. Whole-study results and caveats: Ankylosing spondylitis blood appeared to carry a characteristic TCR beta motif of several highly homologous variants.

There are a few counts of this clonotype. Its antigen remains unidentified. V gave up 3 bases and J gave up 0 bases, with 9 bases separating them. Per germline, CDR1 SGHRS and CDR2 YFSETQ. The CDR3 is 14 amino acids. TCRdb re-called the 5' RACE reads with MiXCR, one entry per CDR3 protein. The sample consists of under 250,000 distinct CDR3 sequences, about 10% of them appearing once. The TCR was taken from a male donor with ankylosing spondylitis or in good health (not recorded which). The sequencing sample was made of blood, either unsorted or a sorted T cell fraction (not recorded which). This chain uses TRBV5-1 with TRBJ1-1; D not certain. CDR3: CASSSEFLNTEAFF. The CDR3 DNA sequence: TGCGCCAGCAGCTCCGAATTCCTGAACACTGAAGCTTTCTTT. Combining the CDR3 with reference TRBV5-1 and TRBJ1-1 gives the whole variable domain KAGVTQTPRYLIKTRGQQVTLSCSPISGHRSVSWYQQTPGQGLQFLFEYFSETQRNKGNFPGRFSGRQFSNSRSEMNVSTLELGDSALYLCASSSEFLNTEAFFGQGTRLTVV.